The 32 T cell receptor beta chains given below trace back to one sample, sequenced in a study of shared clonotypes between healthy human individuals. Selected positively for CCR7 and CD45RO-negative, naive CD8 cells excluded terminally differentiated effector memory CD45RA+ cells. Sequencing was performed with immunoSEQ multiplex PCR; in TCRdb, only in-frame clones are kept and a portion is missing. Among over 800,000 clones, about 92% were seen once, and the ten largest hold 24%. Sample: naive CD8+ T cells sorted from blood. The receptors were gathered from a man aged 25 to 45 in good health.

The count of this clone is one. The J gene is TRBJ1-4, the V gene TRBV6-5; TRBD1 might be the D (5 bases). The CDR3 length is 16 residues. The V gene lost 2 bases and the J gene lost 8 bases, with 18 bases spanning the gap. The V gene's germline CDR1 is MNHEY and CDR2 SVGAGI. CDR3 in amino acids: CASSYNSPQRDEKLFF. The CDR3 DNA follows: TGTGCCAGCAGTTACAACAGCCCCCAGAGGGACGAAAAACTGTTTTTT.

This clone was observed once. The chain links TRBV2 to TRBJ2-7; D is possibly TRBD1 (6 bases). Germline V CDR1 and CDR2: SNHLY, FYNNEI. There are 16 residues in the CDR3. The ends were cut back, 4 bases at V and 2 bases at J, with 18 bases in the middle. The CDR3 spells CASSVYDWTEAYEQYF. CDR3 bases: TGTGCCAGCAGTGTATACGATTGGACAGAAGCCTACGAGCAGTACTTC.

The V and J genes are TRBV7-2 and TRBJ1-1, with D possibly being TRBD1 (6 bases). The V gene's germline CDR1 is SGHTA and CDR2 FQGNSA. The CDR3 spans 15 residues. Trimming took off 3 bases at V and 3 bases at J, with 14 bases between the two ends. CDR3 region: CASSLNNRADTEAFF. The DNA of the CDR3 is TGTGCCAGCAGCTTGAATAACAGGGCGGACACTGAAGCTTTCTTT.

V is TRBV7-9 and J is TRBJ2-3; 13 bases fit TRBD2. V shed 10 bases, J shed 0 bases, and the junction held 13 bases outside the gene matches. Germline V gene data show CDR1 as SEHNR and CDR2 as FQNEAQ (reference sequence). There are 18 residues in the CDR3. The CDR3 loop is CATTPGLAGMFSTDTQYF. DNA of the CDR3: TGTGCCACCACACCGGGACTAGCGGGAATGTTTAGCACAGATACGCAGTATTTT.

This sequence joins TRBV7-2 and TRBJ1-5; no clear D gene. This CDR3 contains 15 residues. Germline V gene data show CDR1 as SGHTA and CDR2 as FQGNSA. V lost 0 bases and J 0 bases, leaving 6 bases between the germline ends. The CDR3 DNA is TGTGCCAGCAGCTTAGCGCCGGTTAGCAATCAGCCCCAGCATTTT. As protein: CASSLAPVSNQPQHF.

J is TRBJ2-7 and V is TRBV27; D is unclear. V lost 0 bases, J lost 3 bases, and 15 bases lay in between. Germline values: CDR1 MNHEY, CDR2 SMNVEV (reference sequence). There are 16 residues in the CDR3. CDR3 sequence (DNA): TGTGCCAGCAGTTTATCAGTCGGTGCTAGAGTCTACGAGCAGTACTTC. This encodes CASSLSVGARVYEQYF.

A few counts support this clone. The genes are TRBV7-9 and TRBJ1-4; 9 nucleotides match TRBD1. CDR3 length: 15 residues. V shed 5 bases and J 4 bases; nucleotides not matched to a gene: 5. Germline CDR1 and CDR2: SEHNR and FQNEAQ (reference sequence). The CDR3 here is CASSNWDRDNEKLFF. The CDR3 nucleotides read TGTGCCAGCAGCAACTGGGACAGGGATAATGAAAAACTGTTTTTT.

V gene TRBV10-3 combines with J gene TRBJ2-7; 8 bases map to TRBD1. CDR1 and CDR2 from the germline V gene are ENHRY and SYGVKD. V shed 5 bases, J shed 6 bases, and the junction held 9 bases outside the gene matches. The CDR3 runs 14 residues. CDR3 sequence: CAISSGTGEGEQYF. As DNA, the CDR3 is TGTGCCATCAGTTCCGGGACAGGAGAGGGCGAGCAGTACTTC.

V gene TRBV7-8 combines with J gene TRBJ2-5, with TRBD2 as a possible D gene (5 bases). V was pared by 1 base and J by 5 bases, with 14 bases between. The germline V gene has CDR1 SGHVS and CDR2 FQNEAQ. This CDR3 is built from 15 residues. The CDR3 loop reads CASSLGIPGIETQYF. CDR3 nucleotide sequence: TGTGCCAGCAGCTTAGGAATACCGGGGATTGAGACCCAGTACTTC.

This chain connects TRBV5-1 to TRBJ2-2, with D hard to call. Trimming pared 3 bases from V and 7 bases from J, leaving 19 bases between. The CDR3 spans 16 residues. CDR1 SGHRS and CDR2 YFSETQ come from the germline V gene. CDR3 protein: CASSSGLVDTSGELFF. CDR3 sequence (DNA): TGCGCCAGCAGCTCGGGCCTGGTCGATACCAGCGGGGAGCTGTTTTTT.

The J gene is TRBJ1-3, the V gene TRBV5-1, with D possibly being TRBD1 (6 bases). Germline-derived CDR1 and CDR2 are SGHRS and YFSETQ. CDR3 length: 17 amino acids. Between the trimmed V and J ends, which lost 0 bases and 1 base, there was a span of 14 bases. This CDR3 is CASSLDGTSTSGNTIYF. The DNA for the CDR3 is TGCGCCAGCAGCTTGGATGGGACATCGACTTCTGGAAACACCATATATTTT.

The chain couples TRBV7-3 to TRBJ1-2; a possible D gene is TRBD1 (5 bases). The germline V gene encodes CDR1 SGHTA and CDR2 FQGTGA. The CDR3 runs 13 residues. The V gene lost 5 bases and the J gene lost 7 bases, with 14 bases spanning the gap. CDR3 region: CASSQGGTSGYTF. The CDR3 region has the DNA TGTGCCAGCAGCCAAGGAGGGACTAGTGGCTACACCTTC.

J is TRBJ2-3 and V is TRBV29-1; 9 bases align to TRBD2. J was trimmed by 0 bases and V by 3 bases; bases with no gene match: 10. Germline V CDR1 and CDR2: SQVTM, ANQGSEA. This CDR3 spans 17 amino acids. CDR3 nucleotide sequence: TGCAGCGTTGAGCATCCTAGCGGGGTCTCTAGCACAGATACGCAGTATTTT. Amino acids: CSVEHPSGVSSTDTQYF.

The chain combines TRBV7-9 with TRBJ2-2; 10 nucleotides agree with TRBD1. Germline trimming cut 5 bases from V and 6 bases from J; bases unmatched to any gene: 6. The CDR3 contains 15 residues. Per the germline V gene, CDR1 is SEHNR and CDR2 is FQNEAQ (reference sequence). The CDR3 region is CASSLRQGASGELFF. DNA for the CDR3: TGTGCCAGCAGCCTCCGACAGGGGGCGTCCGGGGAGCTGTTTTTT.

The CDR3 bases are TGCAGCGTTGACGGGCAGGGGGAGAGGAACACTGAAGCTTTCTTT. It specifies CSVDGQGERNTEAFF. The chain combines TRBV29-1 with TRBJ1-1, with 7 bases fitting TRBD1. This CDR3 contains 15 residues. Germline CDR1 SQVTM, CDR2 ANQGSEA. J gave up 1 base and V 3 bases, and 8 bases lay outside the gene matches.

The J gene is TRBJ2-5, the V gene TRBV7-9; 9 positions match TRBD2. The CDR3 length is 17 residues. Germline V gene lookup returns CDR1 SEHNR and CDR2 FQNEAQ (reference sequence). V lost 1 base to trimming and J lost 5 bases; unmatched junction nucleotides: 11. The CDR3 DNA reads TGTGCCAGCAGCTTAGTCGATGCGGGACTAGCTTTCGAGACCCAGTACTTC. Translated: CASSLVDAGLAFETQYF.

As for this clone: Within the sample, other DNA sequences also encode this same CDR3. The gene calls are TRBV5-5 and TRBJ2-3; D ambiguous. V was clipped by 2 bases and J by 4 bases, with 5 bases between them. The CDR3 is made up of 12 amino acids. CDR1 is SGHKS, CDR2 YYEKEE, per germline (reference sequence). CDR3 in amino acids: CASSLRADTQYF. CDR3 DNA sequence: TGTGCCAGCAGCTTACGAGCAGATACGCAGTATTTT.

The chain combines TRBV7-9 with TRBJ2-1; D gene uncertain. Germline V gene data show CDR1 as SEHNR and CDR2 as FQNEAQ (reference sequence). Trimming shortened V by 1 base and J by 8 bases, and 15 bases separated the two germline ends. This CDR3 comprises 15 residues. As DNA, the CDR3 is TGTGCCAGCAGCTTAGTTGGGCTATTAGGGCATGAGCAGTTCTTC. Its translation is CASSLVGLLGHEQFF.

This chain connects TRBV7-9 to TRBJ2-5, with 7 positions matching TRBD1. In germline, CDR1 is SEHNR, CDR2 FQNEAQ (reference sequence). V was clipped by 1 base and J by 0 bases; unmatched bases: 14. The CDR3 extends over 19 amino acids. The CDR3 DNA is TGTGCCAGCAGCTTAGTCCTGGGACAGCAACCGGGGTACCAAGAGACCCAGTACTTC. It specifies CASSLVLGQQPGYQETQYF. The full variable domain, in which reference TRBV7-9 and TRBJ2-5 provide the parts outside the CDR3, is DTGVSQNPRHKITKRGQNVTFRCDPISEHNRLYWYRQTLGQGPEFLTYFQNEAQLEKSRLLSDRFSAERPKGSFSTLEIQRTEQGDSAMYLCASSLVLGQQPGYQETQYFGPGTRLLVL.

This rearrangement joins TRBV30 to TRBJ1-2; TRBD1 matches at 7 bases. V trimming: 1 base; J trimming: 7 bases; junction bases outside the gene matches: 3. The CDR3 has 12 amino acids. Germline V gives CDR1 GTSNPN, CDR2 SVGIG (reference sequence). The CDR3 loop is CAWSGGGFGYTF. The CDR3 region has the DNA TGTGCCTGGAGTGGAGGGGGCTTTGGCTACACCTTC.

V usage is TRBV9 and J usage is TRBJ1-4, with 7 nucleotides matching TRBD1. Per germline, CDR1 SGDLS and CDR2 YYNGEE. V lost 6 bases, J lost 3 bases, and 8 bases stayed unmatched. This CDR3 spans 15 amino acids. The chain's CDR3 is CASNQQGRPNEKLFF. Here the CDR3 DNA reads TGTGCCAGCAACCAACAGGGGCGCCCTAATGAAAAACTGTTTTTT.

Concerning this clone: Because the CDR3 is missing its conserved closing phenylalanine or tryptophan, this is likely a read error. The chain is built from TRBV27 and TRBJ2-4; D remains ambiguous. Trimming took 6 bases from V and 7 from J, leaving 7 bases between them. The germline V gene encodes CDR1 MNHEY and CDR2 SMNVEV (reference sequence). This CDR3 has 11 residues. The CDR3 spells CASSVGNIQYL. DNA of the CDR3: TGTGCCAGCAGCGTGGGGAACATTCAGTACCTC.

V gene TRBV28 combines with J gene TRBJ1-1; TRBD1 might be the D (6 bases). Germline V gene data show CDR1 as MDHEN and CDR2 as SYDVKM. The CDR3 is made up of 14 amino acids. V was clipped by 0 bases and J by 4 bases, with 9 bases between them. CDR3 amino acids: CASSLWGGLTEAFF. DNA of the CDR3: TGTGCCAGCAGTTTATGGGGGGGGCTCACTGAAGCTTTCTTT.

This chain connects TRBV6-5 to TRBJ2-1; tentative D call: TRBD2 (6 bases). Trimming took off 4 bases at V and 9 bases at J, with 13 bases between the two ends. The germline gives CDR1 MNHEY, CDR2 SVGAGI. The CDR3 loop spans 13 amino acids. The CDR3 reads CASSSRLAIEQFF. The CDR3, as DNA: TGTGCCAGCAGTTCCCGCCTAGCGATTGAGCAGTTCTTC.

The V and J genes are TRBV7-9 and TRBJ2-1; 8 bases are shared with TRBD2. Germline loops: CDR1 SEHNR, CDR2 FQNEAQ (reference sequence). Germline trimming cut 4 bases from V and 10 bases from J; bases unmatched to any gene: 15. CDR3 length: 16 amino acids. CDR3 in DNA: TGTGCCAGCAGCTCCGGGACTCCTAGCGGCGGGGGGGAGCAGTTCTTC. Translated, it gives CASSSGTPSGGGEQFF.

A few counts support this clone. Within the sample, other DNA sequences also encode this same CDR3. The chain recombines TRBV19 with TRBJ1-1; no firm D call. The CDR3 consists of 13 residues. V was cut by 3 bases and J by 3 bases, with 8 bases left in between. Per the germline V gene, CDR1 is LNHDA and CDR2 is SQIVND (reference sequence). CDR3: CASSIGSYTEAFF. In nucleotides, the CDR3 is TGTGCCAGTAGTATCGGCAGCTACACTGAAGCTTTCTTT. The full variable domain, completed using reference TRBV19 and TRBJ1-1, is DGGITQSPKYLFRKEGQNVTLSCEQNLNHDAMYWYRQDPGQGLRLIYYSQIVNDFQKGDIAEGYSVSREKKESFPLTVTSAQKNPTAFYLCASSIGSYTEAFFGQGTRLTVV.

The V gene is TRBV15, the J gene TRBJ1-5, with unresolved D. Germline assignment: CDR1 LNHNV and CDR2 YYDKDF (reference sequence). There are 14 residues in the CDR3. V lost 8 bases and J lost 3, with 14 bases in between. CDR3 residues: CATRKDGDNQPQHF. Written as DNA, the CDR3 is TGTGCCACCCGCAAGGACGGAGACAATCAGCCCCAGCATTTT.

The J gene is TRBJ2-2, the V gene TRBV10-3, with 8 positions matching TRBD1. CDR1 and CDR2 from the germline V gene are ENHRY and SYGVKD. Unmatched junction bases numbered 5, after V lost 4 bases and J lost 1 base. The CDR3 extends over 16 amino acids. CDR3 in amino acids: CAISGYGTGNTGELFF. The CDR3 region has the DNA TGTGCCATCAGTGGGTACGGGACAGGGAACACCGGGGAGCTGTTTTTT.

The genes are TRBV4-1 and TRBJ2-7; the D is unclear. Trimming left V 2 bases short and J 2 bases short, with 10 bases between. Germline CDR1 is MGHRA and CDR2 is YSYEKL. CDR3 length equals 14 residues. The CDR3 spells CASSQPESAYEQYF. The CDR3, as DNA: TGCGCCAGCAGCCAACCTGAATCGGCCTACGAGCAGTACTTC.

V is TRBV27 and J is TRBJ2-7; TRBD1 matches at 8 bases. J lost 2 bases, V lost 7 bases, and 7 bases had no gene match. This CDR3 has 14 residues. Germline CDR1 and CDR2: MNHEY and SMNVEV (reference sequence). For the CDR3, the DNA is TGTGCCAGCAAGGAGACAGGGGAGACCTACGAGCAGTACTTC. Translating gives CASKETGETYEQYF.

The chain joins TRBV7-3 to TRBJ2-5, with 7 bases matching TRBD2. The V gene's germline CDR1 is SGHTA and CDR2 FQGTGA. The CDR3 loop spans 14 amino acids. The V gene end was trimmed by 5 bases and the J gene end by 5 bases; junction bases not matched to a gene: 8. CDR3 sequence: CASSPSTSSETQYF. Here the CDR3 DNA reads TGTGCCAGCAGCCCCTCGACTAGCTCGGAGACCCAGTACTTC.

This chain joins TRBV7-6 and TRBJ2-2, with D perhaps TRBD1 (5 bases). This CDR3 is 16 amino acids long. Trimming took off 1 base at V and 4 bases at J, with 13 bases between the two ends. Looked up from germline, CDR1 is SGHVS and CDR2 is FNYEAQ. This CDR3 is CASSLGSRVPTGELFF. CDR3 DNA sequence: TGTGCCAGCAGCTTAGGTTCCAGGGTGCCCACCGGGGAGCTGTTTTTT.